This TCR beta chain was observed in a study of blood T cell repertoires in COVID-19. This clone was counted between two and nine times. Two negative PCRs, clearance, or symptom resolution were required of recovered Cohort 3 donors. After removal of 6 bases from V and 10 bases from J, the junction contained 15 bases not matched to a gene. Per the germline V gene, CDR1 is MNHEY and CDR2 is SVGEGT. The CDR3 is 16 residues long. Data came from immunoSEQ multiplex PCR; TCRdb stores just in-frame clones and leaves some out. Of 150,000 to 200,000 clones listed, 78% are singletons. This TCR came from a woman aged 45 to 65 who had recovered from COVID-19. The chain combines TRBV6-2 or TRBV6-3 with TRBJ2-1; 10 nucleotides line up with TRBD2. Sequencing input: PBMCs or T cells enriched from blood (not recorded which). CDR3 sequence: CASSPIGSGGDREQFF. The DNA of the CDR3 is TGTGCCAGCAGCCCGATCGGGAGCGGGGGGGACCGGGAGCAGTTCTTC.